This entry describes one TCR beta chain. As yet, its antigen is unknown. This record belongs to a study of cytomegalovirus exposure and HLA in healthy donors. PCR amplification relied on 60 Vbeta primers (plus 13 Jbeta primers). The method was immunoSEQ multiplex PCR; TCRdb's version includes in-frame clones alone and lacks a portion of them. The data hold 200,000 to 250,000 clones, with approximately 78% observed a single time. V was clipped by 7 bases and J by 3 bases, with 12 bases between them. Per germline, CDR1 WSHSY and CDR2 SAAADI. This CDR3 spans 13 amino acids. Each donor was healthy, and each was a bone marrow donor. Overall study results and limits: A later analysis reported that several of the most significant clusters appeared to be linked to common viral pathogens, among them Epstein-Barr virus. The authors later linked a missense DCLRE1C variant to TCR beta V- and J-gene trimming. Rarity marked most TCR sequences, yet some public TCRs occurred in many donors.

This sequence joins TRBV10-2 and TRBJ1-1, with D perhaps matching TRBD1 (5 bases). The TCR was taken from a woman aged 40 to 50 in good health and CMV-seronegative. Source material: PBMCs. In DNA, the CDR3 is TGCGCCAGCAAGGTCCGGGGGTACACTGAAGCTTTCTTT. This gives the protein CASKVRGYTEAFF.